This TCR beta chain was observed in a study of T cells in Graves' hyperthyroidism and ophthalmopathy. Study background: Peripheral blood was collected at initial diagnosis, before any treatment.

On this clonotype: No antigen is known for it.

General observations from the study: Also found in blood were most expanded thyroid clonotypes above 0.001.

TCR beta CDR3 regions were amplified from RNA. HTBI primers were employed in a first-round RT-PCR of the TCR CDR3. One entry per CDR3 protein results from TCRdb running MiXCR on the multiplex PCR reads. Of roughly 570,000 distinct CDR3 sequences in the sample, around 16% are singletons; the top ten hold approximately 7.4%. Germline loops: CDR1 LNHDA, CDR2 SQIVND (reference sequence). The CDR3 is 18 amino acids. Trimming took 4 bases from V and 5 from J, leaving 24 bases between them. This rearrangement joins TRBV19 to TRBJ2-1, with D perhaps matching TRBD2 (6 bases). The sequenced sample was blood. The origin of this receptor is a woman aged 25 to 39 with Graves' hyperthyroidism. CDR3 amino acids: CASSTKTWEALTDNEQFF. The CDR3 nucleotides read TGTGCCAGTAGTACAAAAACTTGGGAGGCCCTCACCGACAATGAGCAGTTCTTC.